The present T cell receptor beta chain was sequenced within a study of blood T cell repertoires in COVID-19. Across the study: Some COVID-19 samples were acute and others convalescent; all came from the United States, Italy and Spain.

Researchers sorted participants into cohorts using their self-reported clinical history. Generated by immunoSEQ multiplex PCR, the TCRdb table keeps only in-frame clones and is missing some. The table records hundreds of thousands of clones, 85% to 90% of them present only once. The receptor was isolated from a woman between 45 and 65 years old who had been exposed to COVID-19. The sample comprised PBMCs or T cells enriched from blood (not recorded which).

The CDR3 protein is CASSYLRDRGLVEQFF. Here the CDR3 DNA reads TGTGCCAGCAGCTACCTCCGGGACAGGGGGCTGGTTGAGCAGTTCTTC. J is TRBJ2-1 and V is TRBV7-8; 12 bases align to TRBD1. CDR3 size: 16 residues. V shed 4 bases and J 9 bases; nucleotides not matched to a gene: 10. Germline values: CDR1 SGHVS, CDR2 FQNEAQ.